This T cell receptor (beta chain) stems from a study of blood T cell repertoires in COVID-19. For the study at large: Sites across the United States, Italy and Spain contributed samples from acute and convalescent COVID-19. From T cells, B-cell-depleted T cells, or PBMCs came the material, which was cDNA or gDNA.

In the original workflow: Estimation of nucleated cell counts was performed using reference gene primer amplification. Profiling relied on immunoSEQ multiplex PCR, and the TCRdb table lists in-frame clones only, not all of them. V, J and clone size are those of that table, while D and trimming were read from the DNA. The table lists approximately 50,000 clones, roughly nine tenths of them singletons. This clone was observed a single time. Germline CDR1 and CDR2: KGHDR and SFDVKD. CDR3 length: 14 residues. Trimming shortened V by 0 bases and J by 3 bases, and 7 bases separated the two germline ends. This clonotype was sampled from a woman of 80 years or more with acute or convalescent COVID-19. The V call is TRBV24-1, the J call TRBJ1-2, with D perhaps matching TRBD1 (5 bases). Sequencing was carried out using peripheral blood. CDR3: CATSDLQGYYGYTF. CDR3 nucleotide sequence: TGTGCCACCAGTGATTTGCAGGGCTACTATGGCTACACCTTC.